This TCR beta chain stems from a study of blood T cell repertoires in COVID-19. Points on this clone: Within the sample, other DNA sequences also encode this same CDR3.

CDR3 length equals 15 residues. Germline loops: CDR1 LGHNA, CDR2 YSLEER. Unmatched junction bases numbered 6, after V lost 6 bases and J lost 3 bases. Profiled with immunoSEQ multiplex PCR; TCRdb holds only in-frame clones, not every one. The sample gives about 280,000 clones, almost 90% of which show up once; about 1.7% is in the top ten. The chain recombines TRBV4-3 with TRBJ2-1, with 9 bases lining up with TRBD1. The source is a young woman with acute COVID-19. Sequenced material: PBMCs or T cells enriched from blood (not recorded which). The CDR3 DNA follows: TGCGCCAGCAGTCCCGGGACAGGGATCTACAATGAGCAGTTCTTC. Its translation: CASSPGTGIYNEQFF.